This TCR beta chain appears in the sequencing data of a study of molecular identifiers for immune sequencing clone quantification. Study findings and constraints: Reports indicate spiked Jurkat TCR RNA from one cell could be found among roughly 950,000 naive cells.

V was pared by 4 bases and J by 5 bases, with 9 bases of the junction left unmatched. CDR3 length equals 15 residues. Looked up from germline, CDR1 is SGHTA and CDR2 is FQGNSA. TCRdb reprocessed the PCR reads via MiXCR and lists one record per CDR3 protein. Here the sample spans over 50,000 distinct CDR3 sequences, roughly 36% being singletons. Remarks on this clonotype: The antigen remains unidentified. A single base separates this from a much larger clone, so it may be a read error.

The sequence was collected from a human donor in good health. Some libraries in this study had Jurkat cell RNA spiked in. The sequenced sample was naive CD8+ T cells from blood, with Jurkat cell RNA spiked in. Subset: FACS-sorted CD8+CD4-CCR7+CD45RA+ naive T cells. This chain connects TRBV7-2 to TRBJ2-5; 8 nucleotides align to TRBD1. CDR3 DNA sequence: TGTGCCAGCAGCTCAGGGGGCAGGGAGACGGAGACCCAGTACTTC. Amino acids: CASSSGGRETETQYF. The full variable domain, its missing parts supplied by reference TRBV7-2 and TRBJ2-5, is GAGVSQSPSNKVTEKGKDVELRCDPISGHTALYWYRQSLGQGLEFLIYFQGNSAPDKSGLPSDRFSAERTGGSVSTLTIQRTQQEDSAVYLCASSSGGRETETQYFGPGTRLLVL.